This TCR beta chain was identified in a study of blood T cells in healthy people across ages. Samples had at least 6.5 million PBMCs isolated from them. The use of a sample-barcoded 5' primer and a J-beta primer mix characterized a second PCR of roughly 7 to 11 cycles. Each TCR beta cDNA got a 12-nucleotide random molecular identifier. TCRdb itself ran the 5' RACE reads through MiXCR, one entry per CDR3 protein. Of more than 450,000 distinct CDR3 sequences in the sample, about 27% were seen once. CDR1 LNHDA and CDR2 SQIVND come from the germline V gene (reference sequence). There are 14 residues in the CDR3. V was trimmed by 7 bases and J by 2 bases, leaving 15 bases between them. The same sample was also used in a study of T cells of mothers and their children. From that study: Material was donated by three healthy Caucasian mothers and their six children. In each mother, TCR beta CDR3 reads exceeded 10 million; in each child, they numbered approximately 3 million.

The sample comprised blood. This chain joins TRBV19 and TRBJ2-7; possibly TRBD1 or TRBD2 for D (5 bases each). The sequence was collected from a boy aged 2 to 10 in good health. The CDR3 DNA is TGTGCCAGTACCCGCCGGGACGGGGCCTACGAGCAGTACTTC. This codes for CASTRRDGAYEQYF.